The text below deals with one TCR beta chain. The CDR3 is 12 amino acids. Between the trimmed V and J ends, which lost 3 bases and 4 bases, there was a span of 7 bases. Per the germline V gene, CDR1 is SGHDT and CDR2 is YYEEEE. Sequencing was performed with immunoSEQ multiplex PCR; in TCRdb, only in-frame clones are kept and a portion is missing. The table lists roughly 130,000 clones, approximately 85% of them singletons. These data come from a study of T cell responses to AZD1222 COVID-19 vaccine. The gene calls are TRBV5-6 and TRBJ1-2; possibly TRBD1 for D (5 bases). The TCR was taken from an adult in good health. Sequenced here: peripheral blood, sampled on day 0 of AZD1222 vaccination. The CDR3 DNA sequence: TGTGCCAGCAGCTATAGGGGCTATGGCTACACCTTC. It specifies CASSYRGYGYTF.